Shown below are 29 T cell receptor beta chains from a single sample sequenced in a study of tumor-infiltrating lymphocytes in localized non-small cell lung cancer. The table came from immunoSEQ multiplex PCR; TCRdb's copy has only in-frame clones and leaves some out. The table has around 25,000 clones, just under 75% seen once. Sequencing was performed on lung tumor tissue. The receptors derive from a human donor with non-small cell lung cancer.

This clone was detected a few times. The chain employs TRBV18 and TRBJ1-4; D is unclear. The germline V gene has CDR1 KGHSH and CDR2 LQKENI. Between the trimmed V and J ends, which lost 10 bases and 4 bases, there was a span of 13 bases. The CDR3 contains 13 residues. As DNA, the CDR3 is TGTGCCACCTCGACGGATCTTAATGAAAAACTGTTTTTT. Translating it yields CATSTDLNEKLFF.

This clone has a single count. This chain links TRBV5-5 with TRBJ2-7; a possible D gene is TRBD2 (5 bases). The germline CDR1 and CDR2 sequences are SGHKS and YYEKEE (reference sequence). This CDR3 has 15 amino acids. Trimming left V 4 bases short and J 0 bases short, with 14 bases between. The chain's CDR3 is CASSEDGDLSYEQYF. DNA of the CDR3: TGTGCCAGCAGCGAGGACGGGGATCTCTCCTACGAGCAGTACTTC.

The chain combines TRBV7-2 with TRBJ1-2; possibly TRBD1 for D (5 bases). V was clipped by 5 bases and J by 4 bases, with 20 bases between them. CDR3 size: 16 residues. Germline CDR1 reads SGHTA; CDR2 reads FQGNSA. CDR3 nucleotide sequence: TGTGCCAGCAGCCTAGAATTAAATGCAGGGTCCTATGGCTACACCTTC. This codes for CASSLELNAGSYGYTF.

Remarks on this clone: The sample holds other DNA sequences that translate to the same CDR3. V gene TRBV2 combines with J gene TRBJ1-2; unclear D gene. The V end lost 3 bases, the J end lost 8 bases, and 1 base lay between the germline ends. CDR3 length: 9 residues. The germline V gene has CDR1 SNHLY and CDR2 FYNNEI. CDR3 region: CASSDGYTF. CDR3 sequence (DNA): TGTGCCAGCAGTGACGGCTACACCTTC. The whole variable domain, remainder taken from reference TRBV2 and TRBJ1-2, is EPEVTQTPSHQVTQMGQEVILRCVPISNHLYFYWYRQILGQKVEFLVSFYNNEISEKSEIFDDQFSVERPDGSNFTLKIRSTKLEDSAMYFCASSDGYTFGSGTRLTVV.

The rearrangement joins TRBV18 to TRBJ2-3; either TRBD1 or TRBD2 may supply D (5 bases each). The V end lost 6 bases, the J end lost 2 bases, and 12 bases lay between the germline ends. The CDR3 consists of 14 residues. Looked up from germline, CDR1 is KGHSH and CDR2 is LQKENI. CDR3 DNA: TGTGCCAGCTCCACCGGGACCACCACAGATACGCAGTATTTT. Protein sequence: CASSTGTTTDTQYF.

This chain joins TRBV30 and TRBJ1-1; D perhaps matches TRBD1 (6 bases). Germline loops: CDR1 GTSNPN, CDR2 SVGIG (reference sequence). CDR3 length equals 17 residues. V shed 3 bases and J shed 2 bases, with 22 bases lying between them. This CDR3 is CAWSDIARRGDNTEAFF. CDR3 coding DNA: TGTGCCTGGAGCGACATAGCGCGGAGGGGGGATAACACTGAAGCTTTCTTT.

V and J are TRBV5-1 and TRBJ1-1; TRBD1 matches 9 bases. The germline CDR1 and CDR2 sequences are SGHRS and YFSETQ. The CDR3 sequence is 14 residues long. With V trimmed by 0 bases and J by 7 bases, 4 bases remained unmatched. CDR3 DNA: TGCGCCAGCAGCTTGGGCCAGGACAGGGGTGAAGCTTTCTTT. As protein: CASSLGQDRGEAFF. The full variable domain, with the rest looked up from reference TRBV5-1 and TRBJ1-1, is KAGVTQTPRYLIKTRGQQVTLSCSPISGHRSVSWYQQTPGQGLQFLFEYFSETQRNKGNFPGRFSGRQFSNSRSEMNVSTLELGDSALYLCASSLGQDRGEAFFGQGTRLTVV.

The chain has TRBV7-2 and TRBJ2-7; 9 bases map to TRBD2. In germline, CDR1 is SGHTA, CDR2 FQGNSA. The J segment lost 1 base and the V segment lost 1 base, leaving 8 bases of the junction unmatched. The CDR3 has 17 residues. CDR3 protein: CASSLVGSGGPSYEQYF. The CDR3, as DNA: TGTGCCAGCAGCTTAGTCGGTAGCGGGGGCCCATCCTACGAGCAGTACTTC. Full variable domain (missing parts from reference TRBV7-2 and TRBJ2-7): GAGVSQSPSNKVTEKGKDVELRCDPISGHTALYWYRQSLGQGLEFLIYFQGNSAPDKSGLPSDRFSAERTGGSVSTLTIQRTQQEDSAVYLCASSLVGSGGPSYEQYFGPGTRLTVT.

The V call is TRBV25-1, the J call TRBJ1-1; D call uncertain. Per the germline V gene, CDR1 is MGHDK and CDR2 is SYGVNS. Trimming stripped 6 bases from V and 1 base from J, with 12 bases between. The CDR3 runs to 14 residues. The CDR3 loop reads CASSPSGRNTEAFF. CDR3 DNA: TGTGCCAGCAGCCCGTCGGGGAGGAACACTGAAGCTTTCTTT. Looking up the rest from reference TRBV25-1 and TRBJ1-1 gives the full variable domain: EADIYQTPRYLVIGTGKKITLECSQTMGHDKMYWYQQDPGMELHLIHYSYGVNSTEKGDLSSESTVSRIRTEHFPLTLESARPSHTSQYLCASSPSGRNTEAFFGQGTRLTVV.

V gene TRBV18 combines with J gene TRBJ1-4, with 7 bases matching TRBD1. The V gene end was trimmed by 6 bases and the J gene end by 3 bases; junction bases not matched to a gene: 4. Germline-derived CDR1 and CDR2 are KGHSH and LQKENI. This CDR3 is 14 amino acids long. CDR3 region: CASSKGAANEKLFF. DNA for the CDR3: TGTGCCAGCTCCAAGGGGGCTGCTAATGAAAAACTGTTTTTT.

The chain joins TRBV18 to TRBJ2-5; a possible D gene is TRBD2 (6 bases). This CDR3 is 15 amino acids long. Per germline, CDR1 KGHSH and CDR2 LQKENI. V lost 2 bases, J lost 4 bases, and 14 bases lay in between. CDR3 in DNA: TGTGCCAGCTCACCAGGGGACTTAGGGAGAGAGACCCAGTACTTC. This encodes CASSPGDLGRETQYF. Complete variable domain (other parts from reference TRBV18 and TRBJ2-5): NAGVMQNPRHLVRRRGQEARLRCSPMKGHSHVYWYRQLPEEGLKFMVYLQKENIIDESGMPKERFSAEFPKEGPSILRIQQVVRGDSAAYFCASSPGDLGRETQYFGPGTRLLVL.

The chain couples TRBV2 to TRBJ1-1, with D hard to call. V lost 2 bases, J lost 0 bases, and 10 bases lay in between. Germline loops: CDR1 SNHLY, CDR2 FYNNEI. This CDR3 is built from 15 residues. The CDR3 protein is CASSETAGVNTEAFF. CDR3 DNA sequence: TGTGCCAGCAGTGAAACGGCGGGAGTGAACACTGAAGCTTTCTTT.

This chain uses TRBV30 with TRBJ1-1, with 8 nucleotides matching TRBD1. The junction had 7 bases not matched to a gene; V was cut back by 3 bases and J by 4 bases. The germline gives CDR1 GTSNPN, CDR2 SVGIG (reference sequence). The CDR3 is made up of 14 amino acids. The CDR3 here is CAWRNRGKFTEAFF. CDR3 in DNA: TGTGCCTGGAGAAACAGGGGGAAGTTCACTGAAGCTTTCTTT.

Points on this clone: Other nucleotide sequences from this sample produce the same CDR3. The rearrangement joins TRBV6-1 to TRBJ1-6; TRBD1 is a possible D gene (5 bases). This CDR3 is built from 14 residues. Germline CDR1 and CDR2: MNHNS and SASEGT. V lost 4 bases to trimming and J lost 2 bases, with 6 bases between them. The CDR3 reads CASSAGPYNSPLHF. CDR3 nucleotide sequence: TGTGCCAGCAGTGCGGGGCCCTATAATTCACCCCTCCACTTT.

CDR3 residues: CASSLGQGLVHEQYF. CDR3 DNA sequence: TGTGCCAGCAGCTTAGGACAGGGGCTCGTCCACGAGCAGTACTTC. This sequence joins TRBV7-9 and TRBJ2-7; 8 nucleotides agree with TRBD1. Germline CDR1 and CDR2: SEHNR and FQNEAQ (reference sequence). The CDR3 spans 15 residues. The J segment lost 5 bases and the V segment lost 1 base, leaving 7 bases of the junction unmatched.

Written as DNA, the CDR3 is TGCGCCAGCAGCCAAGACAGTCTTTCACCCCTCCACTTT. This translates into CASSQDSLSPLHF. V is TRBV4-3 and J is TRBJ1-6; D remains ambiguous. With 0 bases removed from V and 9 bases from J, the gap between germline ends came to 6 bases. Germline-derived CDR1 and CDR2 are LGHNA and YSLEER. There are 13 residues in the CDR3.

This clone was seen a few times. This chain's CDR3 is CASSVPPGIQYF. As DNA, the CDR3 is TGTGCCAGCAGCGTACCCCCGGGCATTCAGTACTTC. The rearrangement links TRBV9 to TRBJ2-4; no clear D gene. V was pared by 1 base and J by 9 bases, with 8 bases between. The CDR3 has 12 residues. Germline V gene sequence: CDR1 SGDLS, CDR2 YYNGEE.

This clone was counted a few times. The chain combines TRBV4-3 with TRBJ1-1; D gene uncertain. Trimming removed 1 base from V and 2 bases from J, with 8 bases in between. The CDR3 is 14 residues long. Germline V gene data show CDR1 as LGHNA and CDR2 as YSLEER. CDR3 sequence: CASSQVPDNTEAFF. CDR3 DNA sequence: TGCGCCAGCAGCCAAGTTCCAGATAACACTGAAGCTTTCTTT.

The V gene is TRBV5-6, the J gene TRBJ1-1; no clear D. Germline lookup yields CDR1 SGHDT and CDR2 YYEEEE. V was trimmed by 7 bases and J by 1 base, leaving 8 bases between them. This CDR3 region has 12 residues. CDR3 in amino acids: CASGPSNTEAFF. The CDR3 region has the DNA TGTGCCAGCGGGCCTTCGAACACTGAAGCTTTCTTT.

This clone was counted a few times. The V call is TRBV29-1, the J call TRBJ2-1; D uncertain. The CDR3 covers 13 residues. Trimming cost V 2 bases and J 12 bases, with 17 bases left between them. From germline, CDR1 is SQVTM and CDR2 ANQGSEA. CDR3 protein: CSVEMPGGYGQFF. CDR3 sequence (DNA): TGCAGCGTTGAAATGCCCGGTGGATACGGGCAGTTCTTC.

The chain carries TRBV10-3 and TRBJ1-1; D is possibly TRBD1 (5 bases). Germline-derived CDR1 and CDR2 are ENHRY and SYGVKD. The CDR3 contains 12 residues. The ends were cut back, 8 bases at V and 11 bases at J, with 18 bases in the middle. The DNA for the CDR3 is TGTGCCATCTCGTCAGGGCCGTATGTTGCTTTCTTT. It codes for CAISSGPYVAFF.

The chain is built from TRBV7-9 and TRBJ2-7; 9 bases are a match to TRBD1. The CDR3 is 14 residues long. The germline V gene encodes CDR1 SEHNR and CDR2 FQNEAQ (reference sequence). The V and J ends lost 4 bases and 5 bases, in that order; junction bases with no gene match: 6. The CDR3 region is CASSSWGQGNEQYF. DNA for the CDR3: TGTGCCAGCAGCTCATGGGGACAGGGAAACGAGCAGTACTTC.

The V and J genes are TRBV19 and TRBJ1-5; D not certain. This CDR3 region has 15 residues. V lost 6 bases and J lost 0, with 12 bases in between. The V gene's germline CDR1 is LNHDA and CDR2 SQIVND (reference sequence). DNA of the CDR3: TGTGCCAGTAGAACGGACCATTATAGCAATCAGCCCCAGCATTTT. Translated: CASRTDHYSNQPQHF.

This clone was detected a few times. This sequence joins TRBV10-1 and TRBJ2-2, with 7 nucleotides matching TRBD2. V trimming: 0 bases; J trimming: 5 bases; junction bases outside the gene matches: 0. There are 14 residues in the CDR3. Germline lookup yields CDR1 WNHNN and CDR2 SYGVQD (reference sequence). The DNA for the CDR3 is TGCGCCAGCAGTGAGTCCGGGGGGACCGGGGAGCTGTTTTTT. This codes for CASSESGGTGELFF.

The chain carries TRBV5-1 and TRBJ2-5; 7 positions agree with TRBD2. Germline CDR1 is SGHRS and CDR2 is YFSETQ. The CDR3 is 15 residues long. The V segment lost 4 bases and the J segment 2 bases; nucleotides outside the gene matches: 8. The CDR3 is CASSGVGAGQETQYF. The CDR3, as DNA: TGCGCCAGCAGCGGTGTTGGAGCGGGGCAAGAGACCCAGTACTTC.

The V and J genes are TRBV7-9 and TRBJ2-3; D is unclear. CDR3 length: 12 residues. Per germline, CDR1 SEHNR and CDR2 FQNEAQ (reference sequence). The V gene lost 2 bases and the J gene lost 2 bases, with 2 bases spanning the gap. CDR3 sequence (DNA): TGTGCCAGCAGCTTACCCACAGATACGCAGTATTTT. It encodes CASSLPTDTQYF.

J is TRBJ2-7 and V is TRBV20-1; D gene unclear. Germline V gene sequence: CDR1 DFQATT, CDR2 SNEGSKA (reference sequence). Trimming removed 3 bases at V and 6 bases at J, with 9 bases between. The CDR3 is 11 amino acids. The CDR3 coding sequence is TGCAGTGCTAGTCAGTCCGGCGAGCAGTACTTC. This codes for CSASQSGEQYF.

A single count supports this clone. The gene calls are TRBV5-6 and TRBJ1-2; the D gene is possibly TRBD1 (6 bases). The CDR3 totals 15 residues. Trimming cost V 0 bases and J 8 bases, with 17 bases left between them. CDR1 SGHDT and CDR2 YYEEEE come from the germline V gene. The CDR3 bases are TGTGCCAGCAGCTTGGGGGGGCAGGGTGTCTGGGGCTACACCTTC. It translates to CASSLGGQGVWGYTF. The variable domain in full, with the rest retrieved from reference TRBV5-6 and TRBJ1-2, is DAGVTQSPTHLIKTRGQQVTLRCSPKSGHDTVSWYQQALGQGPQFIFQYYEEEERQRGNFPDRFSGHQFPNYSSELNVNALLLGDSALYLCASSLGGQGVWGYTFGSGTRLTVV.

The V call is TRBV30, the J call TRBJ1-1; D not resolved. The CDR3 totals 12 residues. Per the germline V gene, CDR1 is GTSNPN and CDR2 is SVGIG (reference sequence). The V end was cut by 3 bases, the J end by 4 bases, with 9 bases between. The CDR3 nucleotides are TGTGCCTGGAGGGGATCGGGCACTGAAGCTTTCTTT. Translation gives CAWRGSGTEAFF.